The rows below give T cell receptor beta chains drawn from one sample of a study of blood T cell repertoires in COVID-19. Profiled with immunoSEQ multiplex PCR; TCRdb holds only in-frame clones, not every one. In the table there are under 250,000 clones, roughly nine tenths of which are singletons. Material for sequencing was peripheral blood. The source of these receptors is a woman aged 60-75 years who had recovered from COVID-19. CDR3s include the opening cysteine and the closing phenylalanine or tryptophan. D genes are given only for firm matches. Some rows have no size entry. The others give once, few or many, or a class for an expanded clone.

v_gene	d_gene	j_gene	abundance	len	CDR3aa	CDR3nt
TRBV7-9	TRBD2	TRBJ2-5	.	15	CASSFFGGSDETQYF	TGTGCCAGCAGCTTCTTCGGGGGGTCGGATGAGACCCAGTACTTC
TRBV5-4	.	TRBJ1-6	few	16	CASSSLGQKYNSPLHF	TGTGCCAGCAGCTCCCTCGGACAGAAATATAATTCACCCCTCCACTTT
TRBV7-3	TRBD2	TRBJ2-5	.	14	CASSPGGALETQYF	TGTGCCAGCAGCCCCGGGGGGGCCCTGGAGACCCAGTACTTC
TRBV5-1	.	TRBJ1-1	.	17	CASSLASGRSVNTEAFF	TGCGCCAGCAGCTTGGCCTCAGGGCGCTCTGTGAACACTGAAGCTTTCTTT
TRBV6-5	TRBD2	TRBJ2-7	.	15	CASSSLAGKLYEQYF	TGTGCCAGCAGCTCACTAGCGGGGAAACTCTACGAGCAGTACTTC
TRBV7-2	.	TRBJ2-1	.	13	CASSPGLFGEQFF	TGTGCCAGCAGCCCCGGACTATTTGGTGAGCAGTTCTTC
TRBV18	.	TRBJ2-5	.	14	CASSSPTSPETQYF	TGTGCCAGCTCATCTCCTACTAGCCCGGAGACCCAGTACTTC
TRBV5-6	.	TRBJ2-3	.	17	CASSFVPVTGRVLTQYF	TGTGCCAGCAGCTTCGTGCCGGTGACAGGCAGGGTCCTTACGCAGTATTTT
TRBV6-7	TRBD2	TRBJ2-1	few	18	CASSHYSSGGEIYNEQFF	TGTGCCAGCAGTCACTACTCTAGCGGGGGGGAGATATACAATGAGCAGTTCTTC
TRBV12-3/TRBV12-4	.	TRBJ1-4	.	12	CASSSGNEKLFF	TGTGCCAGCAGTTCGGGGAATGAAAAACTGTTTTTT
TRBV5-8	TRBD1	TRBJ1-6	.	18	CASSSDRDRSSYNSPLHF	TGTGCCAGCAGCTCAGACCGGGACAGGAGCTCCTATAATTCACCCCTCCACTTT
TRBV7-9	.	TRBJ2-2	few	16	CASNPRVSANTGELFF	TGTGCCAGCAACCCCCGCGTCTCTGCGAACACCGGGGAGCTGTTTTTT
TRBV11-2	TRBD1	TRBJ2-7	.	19	CASSSGTGPVLGASYEQYF	TGTGCCAGCAGCTCCGGGACAGGGCCTGTTTTAGGCGCCTCCTACGAGCAGTACTTC
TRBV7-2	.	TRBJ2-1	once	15	CASSLGGQPYNEQFF	TGTGCCAGCAGCTTAGGTGGACAGCCCTACAATGAGCAGTTCTTC
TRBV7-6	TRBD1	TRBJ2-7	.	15	CASSAQGEIIYEQYF	TGTGCCAGCAGCGCGCAGGGGGAGATCATTTACGAGCAGTACTTC
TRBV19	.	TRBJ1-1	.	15	CASSPKFQGNTEAFF	TGTGCCAGTAGCCCTAAATTTCAGGGGAACACTGAAGCTTTCTTT
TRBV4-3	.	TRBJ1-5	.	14	CASSQDSRGQPQHF	TGCGCCAGCAGCCAAGACTCCAGGGGTCAGCCCCAGCATTTT
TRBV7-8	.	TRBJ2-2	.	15	CASSLGQSNTGELFF	TGTGCCAGCAGCTTAGGCCAGTCCAACACCGGGGAGCTGTTTTTT
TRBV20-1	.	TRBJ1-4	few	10	CSARAEKLFF	TGCAGTGCTAGGGCCGAAAAACTGTTTTTT
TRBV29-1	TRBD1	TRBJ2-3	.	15	CSVLQGAVFTDTQYF	TGCAGCGTCCTACAGGGGGCAGTTTTCACAGATACGCAGTATTTT
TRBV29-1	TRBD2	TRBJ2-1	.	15	CSANGLAGTYNEQFF	TGCAGCGCCAATGGACTAGCCGGGACCTACAATGAGCAGTTCTTC
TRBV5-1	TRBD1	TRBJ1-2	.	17	CASSPRTLGQGVSGYTF	TGCGCCAGCAGCCCGAGAACCCTAGGACAGGGAGTCAGCGGCTACACCTTC
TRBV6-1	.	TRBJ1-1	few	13	CASSWRGDTEAFF	TGTGCCAGCAGCTGGCGGGGGGACACTGAAGCTTTCTTT
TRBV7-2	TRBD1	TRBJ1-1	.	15	CASSFGQGGITEAFF	TGTGCCAGCAGCTTCGGACAGGGCGGAATCACTGAAGCTTTCTTT
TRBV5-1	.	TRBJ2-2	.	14	CASVGGANTGELFF	TGCGCCAGCGTTGGGGGGGCCAACACCGGGGAGCTGTTTTTT
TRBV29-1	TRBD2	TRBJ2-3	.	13	CSVSLAGPDTQYF	TGCAGCGTCTCACTAGCGGGGCCAGATACGCAGTATTTT
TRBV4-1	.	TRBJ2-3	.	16	CASSHFEGGGTDTQYF	TGCGCCAGCAGCCACTTCGAAGGGGGTGGCACAGATACGCAGTATTTT
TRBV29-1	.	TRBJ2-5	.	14	CSVERTGAGETQYF	TGCAGCGTTGAGCGGACCGGGGCGGGGGAGACCCAGTACTTC
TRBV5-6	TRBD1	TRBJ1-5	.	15	CASSWQTGGNQPQHF	TGTGCCAGCAGCTGGCAAACAGGGGGGAATCAGCCCCAGCATTTT
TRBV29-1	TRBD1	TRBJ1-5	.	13	CSVRTGGLEPQHF	TGCAGCGTTCGGACAGGGGGCTTGGAGCCCCAGCATTTT
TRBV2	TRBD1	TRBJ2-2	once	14	CASSRGPVTGELFF	TGTGCCAGCAGTAGGGGGCCGGTCACCGGGGAGCTGTTTTTT
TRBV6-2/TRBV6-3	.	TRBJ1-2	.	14	CASSTRGSNYGYTF	TGTGCCAGCAGCACCCGAGGATCTAACTATGGCTACACCTTC
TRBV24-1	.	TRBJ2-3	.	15	CATSDLRGTGDTQYF	TGTGCCACCAGTGATTTGCGCGGTACTGGAGATACGCAGTATTTT
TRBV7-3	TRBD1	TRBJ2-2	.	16	CASSPGTVVNTGELFF	TGTGCCAGCAGCCCCGGGACAGTTGTGAACACCGGGGAGCTGTTTTTT
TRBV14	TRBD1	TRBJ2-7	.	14	CASSLGQGPYEQYF	TGTGCCAGCAGCCTTGGACAGGGACCTTACGAGCAGTACTTC
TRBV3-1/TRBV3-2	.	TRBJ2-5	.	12	CASSQRSETQYF	TGTGCCAGCAGCCAACGGTCCGAGACCCAGTACTTC
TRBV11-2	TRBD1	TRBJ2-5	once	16	CASSPGTVPNQETQYF	TGTGCCAGCAGCCCAGGGACAGTTCCCAATCAAGAGACCCAGTACTTC
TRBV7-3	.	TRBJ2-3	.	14	CASSSTIGGDTQYF	TGTGCCAGCAGCTCGACAATAGGGGGAGATACGCAGTATTTT
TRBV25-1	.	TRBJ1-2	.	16	CASSEYGGPRPYGYTF	TGTGCCAGCAGTGAATATGGAGGCCCGCGACCTTATGGCTACACCTTC
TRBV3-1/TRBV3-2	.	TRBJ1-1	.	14	CASNLGHPNTEAFF	TGTGCCAGCAACCTGGGACATCCGAACACTGAAGCTTTCTTT
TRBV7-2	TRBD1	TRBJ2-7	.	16	CASTSLTQGGSYEQYF	TGTGCCAGCACCTCTCTCACACAGGGGGGTTCCTACGAGCAGTACTTC
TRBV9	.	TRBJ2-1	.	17	CASSVTLARSLLNEQFF	TGTGCCAGCAGCGTAACACTAGCCCGATCCCTCTTGAATGAGCAGTTCTTC
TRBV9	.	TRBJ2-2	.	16	CASSVASPQVTGELFF	TGTGCCAGCAGCGTGGCCAGTCCTCAGGTCACCGGGGAGCTGTTTTTT
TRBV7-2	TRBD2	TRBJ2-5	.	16	CASSLWASGVQETQYF	TGTGCCAGCAGCTTGTGGGCTAGCGGGGTCCAAGAGACCCAGTACTTC
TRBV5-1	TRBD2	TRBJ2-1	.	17	CASSLGPGLAAYNEQFF	TGCGCCAGCAGCTTGGGCCCGGGACTAGCGGCCTACAATGAGCAGTTCTTC
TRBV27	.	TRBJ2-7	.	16	CASSPTLGSGLYEQYF	TGTGCCAGCAGTCCGACCTTGGGTAGCGGCCTATACGAGCAGTACTTC
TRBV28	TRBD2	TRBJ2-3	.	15	CASSLAGGPGDTQYF	TGTGCCAGCAGTTTAGCGGGGGGGCCGGGAGATACGCAGTATTTT
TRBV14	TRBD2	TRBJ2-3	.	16	CASSQDRGLFTDTQYF	TGTGCCAGCAGCCAAGATAGGGGACTATTCACAGATACGCAGTATTTT
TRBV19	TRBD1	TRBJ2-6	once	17	CASSRDRALSGANVLTF	TGTGCCAGTAGTAGGGACAGGGCCCTTTCTGGGGCCAACGTCCTGACTTTC
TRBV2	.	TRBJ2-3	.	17	CASSEDTRDMSTDTQYF	TGTGCCAGCAGTGAGGACACCCGGGACATGAGCACAGATACGCAGTATTTT
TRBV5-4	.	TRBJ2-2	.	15	CASRPGGRDTGELFF	TGTGCCAGCCGCCCCGGGGGGCGGGACACCGGGGAGCTGTTTTTT
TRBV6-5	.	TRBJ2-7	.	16	CASSYSGRPPSYEQYF	TGTGCCAGCAGTTACTCGGGCAGGCCACCCTCCTACGAGCAGTACTTC
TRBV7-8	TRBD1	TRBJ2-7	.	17	CASSLVRTGTGKDEQYF	TGTGCCAGCAGCTTAGTCAGGACCGGGACAGGGAAGGACGAGCAGTACTTC
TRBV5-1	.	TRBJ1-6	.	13	CASSLGGDSPLHF	TGCGCCAGCAGCTTGGGCGGGGACTCACCCCTCCACTTT
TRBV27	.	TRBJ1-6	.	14	CASSRTIVGSPLHF	TGTGCCAGCAGCCGCACGATCGTTGGCTCACCCCTCCACTTT
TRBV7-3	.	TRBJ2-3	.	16	CASSSQSGSYADTQYF	TGTGCCAGCAGCTCCCAGTCCGGGTCCTACGCAGATACGCAGTATTTT
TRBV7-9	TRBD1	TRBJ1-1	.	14	CASSFTTGDSEAFF	TGTGCCAGCAGCTTTACTACAGGGGATTCTGAAGCTTTCTTT
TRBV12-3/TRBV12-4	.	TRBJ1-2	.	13	CASSLLINYGYTF	TGTGCCAGCAGCCTACTGATAAACTATGGCTACACCTTC
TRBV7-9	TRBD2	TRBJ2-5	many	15	CASSFPGTTQETQYF	TGTGCCAGCAGCTTTCCGGGGACTACTCAAGAGACCCAGTACTTC